The source of this T cell receptor (beta chain) is a study of blood T cell repertoires in COVID-19 (dated by TCRdb to about 2020). Describing the broader study: Samples from collaborators originated in the United States, Italy and Spain and spanned both the acute and convalescent phases of COVID-19. Samples came from the ongoing ImmuneRACE study (first 160 participants) plus 1,254 subjects from 6 global collaborators. The material from the prospective study consisted of cDNA or gDNA derived from T cells, B-cell-depleted T cells, or PBMCs. The dataset comprised deeply sampled blood TCRbeta repertoires from subjects exposed to, actively infected with, or recovered from COVID-19. A freely available public database, intended as a resource for researchers studying the immune response to SARS-CoV-2, is where the repertoires were released. Where available, HLA class I and class II types were taken from metadata supplied by the sample provider and were not determined by assay-based typing. Nearly every sample came with metadata listing a de-identified subject ID, COVID-19 status, age in years and sex.

The cysteine opens and the phenylalanine closes a CDR3 of 15 amino acids. Of the read, only the CDR3 DNA is kept; its 45 bases are in frame from base 1. Per the germline V gene, MNHEY is the CDR1 and SVGAGI is the CDR2. V is clipped by 8 bases and J by 0 bases, and the sequence between their germline boundaries is 11 bases long. Study-wide findings and limitations: The quantity of clinical and demographic metadata differed by source and by participant and was supplied without curation.

TCRbeta CDR3 regions were amplified from genomic DNA using the immunoSEQ Assay, a bias-controlled multiplex PCR. The study's own analysis went as follows. Within the assay, amplification of reference gene primers was used to estimate how many nucleated cells each sample contained. To quantify the absolute abundance of each unique TCRbeta CDR3 rearrangement, sequence reads were collapsed and filtered. For each sample, productive Simpson clonality was calculated as the square root of Simpson's diversity index over productive rearrangements. The clones in this table, taken by TCRdb from immuneACCESS, are in-frame only. Not every clone is retained; where verified, under half of the shortfall comes from an unresolved V gene, and the cause of the rest is unknown. V and J calls plus clone size are reproduced from that table; the DNA served to infer D and trimming. This sample lists 95,000 to 100,000 clones; 87% were detected once. The ten largest make up more than 9% of the sample.

As regards this clone: Its cognate antigen has yet to be identified. Per-base quality was not reported, and no clone a single base away is much larger than it.

Each collaborating institution followed its own protocols to collect whole blood in K2EDTA tubes. For TCRbeta analysis, collaborators shipped samples in one of three forms: frozen whole blood, isolated PBMCs, or DNA extracted from either of those sample types. The TCR sequence derives from a woman between 25 and 40 years old with acute or convalescent COVID-19. In this chain, TRBV6-5 is recombined with TRBJ2-6; no D gene call is confident. Sample: peripheral blood. Here the CDR3 is given as CASSRGSSGANVLTF. The sequenced DNA: TGTGCCAGCTCAAGAGGCTCCTCTGGGGCCAACGTCCTGACTTTC.